The clone carrying this T cell receptor beta chain was seen only once. The data originate from a study of blood T cell repertoires in COVID-19. About the research overall: Acute-phase and convalescent COVID-19 samples originated in the United States, Italy and Spain.

As originally analysed: Reference gene primer amplification gave estimated nucleated cell counts. Using immunoSEQ multiplex PCR, the repertoire was profiled, and TCRdb retains in-frame clones only, with some absent. D and trimming come from the DNA, and the V and J calls and clone size come from that table. The data contain some 83,000 clones, 88% of them singletons. The length of the CDR3 is 11 residues. Germline CDR1 KGHDR, CDR2 SFDVKD. V lost 5 bases and J 5 bases, leaving 4 bases between the germline ends. The TCR was taken from a man aged 55 to 70 with acute or convalescent COVID-19. The sequencing input was peripheral blood. The genes are TRBV24-1 and TRBJ2-3; D remains ambiguous. CDR3 amino acids: CATSGRDTQYF. CDR3 DNA: TGTGCCACCAGTGGTAGAGATACGCAGTATTTT.